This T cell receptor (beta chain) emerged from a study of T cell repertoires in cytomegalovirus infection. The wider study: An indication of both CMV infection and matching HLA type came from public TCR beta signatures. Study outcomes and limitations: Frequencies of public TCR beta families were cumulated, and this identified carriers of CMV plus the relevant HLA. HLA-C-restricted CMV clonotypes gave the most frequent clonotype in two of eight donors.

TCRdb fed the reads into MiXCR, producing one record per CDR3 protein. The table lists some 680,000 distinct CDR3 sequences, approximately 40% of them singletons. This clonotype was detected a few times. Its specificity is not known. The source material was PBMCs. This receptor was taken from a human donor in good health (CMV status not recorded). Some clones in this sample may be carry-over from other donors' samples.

For the CDR3, the DNA is TGTGCCAGCAGCCTCTTGGGGCCCAGACCTAATGAAAAACTGTTTTTT. As protein: CASSLLGPRPNEKLFF. The rearrangement uses TRBV12-3 or TRBV12-4 and TRBJ1-4; weak D call: TRBD1 (5 bases). There are 16 residues in the CDR3. V was pared by 6 bases and J by 3 bases, with 17 bases between.